This T cell receptor beta chain was documented in a study of OX40 agonist ivuxolimab in advanced cancers. About the investigation overall: Ivuxolimab, which targeted the costimulatory receptor OX40 (CD134), was an agonistic, fully human IgG2 monoclonal antibody. Of the roughly 50 dose-escalation patients, hepatocellular carcinoma was present in about 20, melanoma in roughly 15, renal cell carcinoma in 9 and head and neck cancer in 9. In the dose-escalation cohort, roughly 80% of patients were male, and the mean age was about 55 years, with a range of roughly 20 to 80. Partial responses occurred in three dose-escalation patients: two with cutaneous melanoma and one with hepatocellular carcinoma. Patients were allowed to have had prior anti-PD-1, anti-PD-L1 or anti-CTLA-4 therapy, and approximately 39% of the dose-escalation patients had been treated with checkpoint inhibitors. The point of sequencing TCRbeta in the periphery was to test whether ivuxolimab changed TCR sequence diversity and drove clonal T-cell expansion. Intravenous ivuxolimab was administered to patients every 2 weeks at six dose levels: 0.01, 0.1, 0.3, 1.5, 3 and 10 mg/kg. The paper covers the monotherapy dose-escalation part of the phase I ivuxolimab trial, which included N ≈ 50 patients. The full study reports these points: After ivuxolimab, expanded clones were on average more numerous among CD8+ T cells than among CD4+ T cells. In the 0.1-3.0 mg/kg groups, partial responders had among the lowest normalized peripheral clonal expansion, particularly in CD8+ T cells. Antigen specificity was not determined for the clonally expanded peripheral T cells. At doses from 0.1 to 3.0 mg/kg, clonal expansion was seen in both CD4+ and CD8+ blood T cells between baseline and week 6. Low levels of normalized T-cell clonal expansion were also shown by some nonresponding patients.

This clone was counted once. The clone's antigen remains unknown. Base quality data are lacking; no much larger clone is found one base away. Genomic DNA was isolated from the sorted cells so that the TCRbeta CDR3 region could be sequenced. TCRbeta CDR3 regions were sequenced using the immunoSEQ Assay. TCRdb holds this immuneACCESS table with in-frame rearrangements only. Some clones are missing; in checked studies, unresolved V genes explain under half, and the rest has no known cause. Counted in this sample were about 9,900 clones; roughly 70% of them appeared once. Of the sample, about a quarter is held by the ten largest clones. Sequences SGHTA (CDR1) and FQGNSA (CDR2) are obtained from the germline V gene. Deletion took 1 base off V and 8 bases off J, with a span of 11 bases between the germline ends. Including cysteine and phenylalanine, the CDR3 has 14 amino acids. CDR3 DNA only is kept here, 42 bases in frame from base 1.

The trial excluded patients who had a history of autoimmune disease or who were on systemic immunosuppression. Peripheral blood for TCR sequencing was collected from all dose cohorts at baseline, on cycle 4 day 1, and on cycle 7 day 1. Samples came from an open-label, multicenter, first-in-human phase I dose-escalation trial of ivuxolimab. Adults with locally advanced or metastatic melanoma, renal cell carcinoma, hepatocellular carcinoma or head and neck squamous cell carcinoma were enrolled in the trial. Before TCR sequencing, CD4+ T cells and CD8+ T cells were sorted from peripheral blood as separate populations.

The rearrangement joined TRBV7-2 to TRBJ2-2; no D segment can be confidently identified. The origin of this receptor is an adult with an advanced solid tumor such as melanoma, head and neck, liver or kidney cancer. The sequencing here drew on CD4+ or CD8+ T cells sorted from blood, taken in a trial of the OX40 agonist ivuxolimab. The bases are TGTGCCAGCAGCTTAGTCGGACCCCAGGGGGAGCTGTTTTTT. This translates into CASSLVGPQGELFF.